Detailed here is one T cell receptor beta chain. Its antigen is as yet unknown. V shed 6 bases and J shed 2 bases, with 10 bases lying between them. The CDR3 is 14 residues long. Germline V gene sequence: CDR1 LNHDA, CDR2 SQIVND (reference sequence). This sample is drawn from a study of early T cells in non-severe SARS-CoV-2 infection. Study-wide points: Matching against VDJdb likely underestimated virus-specific expansions, favoring anti-spike CD8.

Unique molecular identifiers were attached to individual cDNA molecules. TCRdb analysed the 5' RACE reads with MiXCR anew, one entry per CDR3 protein. The data hold around 78,000 distinct CDR3 sequences, with roughly 13% observed a single time. This receptor was obtained from an adult who was a healthcare worker with PCR-confirmed SARS-CoV-2 infection or an uninfected control (not recorded which). The rearrangement links TRBV19 to TRBJ2-2, with D possibly TRBD2 on 5 matching bases. The sequenced material came from whole blood. DNA for the CDR3: TGTGCCAGTAGGCGGACTCATAACACCGGGGAGCTGTTTTTT. Its translation: CASRRTHNTGELFF.